A single sample is the source of the 10 T cell receptor beta chains below, sequenced in a study of quantifying T cell responses using KT2 cells. Study as a whole: Reverse transcription used primers in the TCR alpha and beta constant regions.

An oligo carrying a UMI was ligated to the cDNA 3' end. The first PCR ran roughly 4 cycles with an equimolar RC1.1 and RC1.2 beta primer mix. TCRdb re-analysed the UMI-ligation and nested PCR reads in MiXCR, keeping a single row per CDR3 protein. The table lists about 33,000 distinct CDR3 sequences, 10% to 13% of them singletons, with 9.5% to 10% in the top ten. The sample was PBMCs spiked with cells of the T cell clone KT2. These receptors were taken from a human donor.

The J gene is TRBJ2-7, the V gene TRBV23-1; the match to TRBD1 covers 7 bases. TRBV23-1 is placed among ORFs of uncertain function. The CDR3 has 15 amino acids. With 8 bases clipped from V and 0 bases from J, the junction kept 10 bases outside the gene matches. CDR3 residues: CASEIDRVPSYEQYF. Written as DNA, the CDR3 is TGCGCCAGCGAAATAGACAGGGTACCCTCCTACGAGCAGTACTTC.

The chain is built from TRBV7-9 and TRBJ1-1; no clear D. CDR3 size: 11 residues. V was shortened by 5 bases and J by 6 bases, with 7 bases between the two germline ends. CDR1 is SEHNR, CDR2 FQNEAQ, per germline (reference sequence). CDR3 residues: CASSGGPEAFF. The CDR3 nucleotides read TGTGCCAGCAGCGGCGGTCCTGAAGCTTTCTTT.

The rearrangement uses TRBV30 and TRBJ1-2; weak D call: TRBD1 (5 bases). CDR1 is GTSNPN, CDR2 SVGIG, per germline (reference sequence). The V and J ends lost 5 bases and 6 bases respectively, with 10 bases between them. CDR3 length: 11 residues. CDR3 residues: CAWWGRDGYTF. The CDR3 coding sequence is TGTGCCTGGTGGGGCAGGGATGGCTACACCTTC.

This clonotype was seen at least ten times. The CDR3 DNA is TGCGCCAGCAGCCACTCTACTCCGCGGAGCGGGTTAAATGAGCAGTTCTTC. The encoded protein is CASSHSTPRSGLNEQFF. The rearrangement joins TRBV4-3 to TRBJ2-1, with D perhaps matching TRBD2 (6 bases). The CDR3 loop spans 17 amino acids. V dropped 3 bases and J dropped 7 bases, with 22 bases sitting between them. In germline, CDR1 is LGHNA, CDR2 YSLEER.

This clonotype was picked up many times. This chain joins TRBV2 and TRBJ1-1; D perhaps matches TRBD1 (5 bases). The ends were cut back, 5 bases at V and 0 bases at J, with 16 bases in the middle. The CDR3 runs to 16 residues. The germline V gene has CDR1 SNHLY and CDR2 FYNNEI. For the CDR3, the DNA is TGTGCCAGCAGTACCGGACAAGCTGGTATGAACACTGAAGCTTTCTTT. It encodes CASSTGQAGMNTEAFF.

V usage is TRBV6-5 and J usage is TRBJ1-3; 9 bases agree with TRBD1. The CDR3 is 15 amino acids. Unmatched junction bases numbered 3, after V lost 5 bases and J lost 1 base. Germline V gene sequence: CDR1 MNHEY, CDR2 SVGAGI. CDR3 sequence reads: CASSEDRGSGNTIYF. In nucleotides, the CDR3 is TGTGCCAGCAGTGAGGACAGGGGTTCTGGAAACACCATATATTTT.

This clonotype was counted at least ten times. The V call is TRBV12-3 or TRBV12-4, the J call TRBJ1-5; no firm D call. Trimming removed 7 bases from V and 2 bases from J, with 6 bases in between. This CDR3 is 12 amino acids long. DNA of the CDR3: TGTGCCAGCAACTGGGGCAATCAGCCCCAGCATTTT. Translating it yields CASNWGNQPQHF.

This clonotype was counted between two and nine times. The chain links TRBV7-8 to TRBJ1-4; TRBD1 is a possible D gene (6 bases). The CDR3 sequence is 14 residues long. Per germline, CDR1 SGHVS and CDR2 FQNEAQ. V shed 3 bases and J shed 11 bases, with 16 bases lying between them. CDR3 nucleotide sequence: TGTGCCAGCAGCTTGAGTGGCGAGGGGGGGAAACTGTTTTTT. It encodes CASSLSGEGGKLFF. Filled out from reference TRBV7-8 and TRBJ1-4, the complete variable domain reads GAGVSQSPRYKVAKRGQDVALRCDPISGHVSLFWYQQALGQGPEFLTYFQNEAQLDKSGLPSDRFFAERPEGSVSTLKIQRTQQEDSAVYLCASSLSGEGGKLFFGSGTQLSVL.

The rearrangement links TRBV4-3 to TRBJ2-6, with D unclear. Trimming shortened V by 4 bases and J by 0 bases, and 7 bases separated the two germline ends. Looked up from germline, CDR1 is LGHNA and CDR2 is YSLEER. This CDR3 is built from 15 residues. The CDR3 sequence is CASSLVRSGANVLTF. Written as DNA, the CDR3 is TGCGCCAGCAGCCTGGTCCGCTCTGGGGCCAACGTCCTGACTTTC.

This clonotype was counted between two and nine times. The chain employs TRBV7-2 and TRBJ1-1, with D perhaps matching TRBD1 (6 bases). The CDR3 totals 16 residues. V was pared by 0 bases and J by 4 bases, with 15 bases between. Germline V gives CDR1 SGHTA, CDR2 FQGNSA. CDR3 sequence (DNA): TGTGCCAGCAGCTTAGCTCGTCAGGGCAGGGGCACTGAAGCTTTCTTT. Translating it yields CASSLARQGRGTEAFF.